This TCR beta chain comes out of a study of blood T cell repertoires in COVID-19. Original handling: Nucleated cell number was recorded as an estimate derived from reference gene primer amplification. The table came from immunoSEQ multiplex PCR; TCRdb's copy has only in-frame clones and leaves some out. V and J calls and clone size are copied from that table; D and trimming were computed from the DNA. Among fewer than 250,000 clones listed, 85% were seen once. Patients from Seattle were sampled longitudinally, starting during active infection. The V segment lost 10 bases and the J segment 5 bases; nucleotides outside the gene matches: 16. This CDR3 spans 16 amino acids. The germline CDR1 and CDR2 sequences are LGHNA and YNFKEQ.

This receptor was taken from a man between 60 and 75 years old with COVID-19, enrolled during active disease. This chain joins TRBV4-2 and TRBJ1-5; TRBD1 agrees at 8 bases. The sequenced sample was peripheral blood. In DNA form, the CDR3 reads TGTGCCATTACGTCTCCAGGGGGCGAGAGGTATCAGCCCCAGCATTTT. This translates into CAITSPGGERYQPQHF.